This T cell receptor (beta chain) was found in a study of PD-1 blockade in classical Hodgkin lymphoma (dated by TCRdb to about 2020). For context, the study as a whole: Nivolumab dosing was 3 mg/kg intravenously every 2 weeks, continuing until either disease progression or unacceptable toxicity. The study used TCR beta sequencing and CyTOF to define a peripheral blood immune signature of response to PD-1 blockade in classical Hodgkin lymphoma.

The Qiagen DNeasy kit was used to extract genomic DNA from unsorted PBMCs and from the negatively selected CD4+ and CD8+ fractions. Amplification of TCR beta CDR3 regions was done by immunoSEQ multiplex PCR with primers that anneal to V and J segments. A synthetic immune receptor repertoire was used to minimize amplification bias, and remaining bias was computationally removed after sequencing. The original methods were these. Custom Python scripts were used to quantify repertoire diversity as the Shannon entropy index. Unsorted, CD4+ and CD8+ repertoires were examined separately, except in combined analyses, for which CD4+ and CD8+ sequences were merged in silico. Clonal expansion was defined as a frequency increase of at least 2-fold after treatment compared with C1D1, and clones undetected at baseline were assigned a pseudocount of 0.5. Singleton clones were defined as clones with 0 or 1 copy at C1D1, and non-singleton clones were defined as clones with 2 or more copies. Clones expanded in unsorted samples were labelled as CD4+, CD8+ or unknown by matching protein sequences in sorted samples from the same patient. Wilcoxon tests on paired samples were used to test changes in diversity from C1D1 to C4D1. TCRdb limited this immuneACCESS table to in-frame rearrangements with V and J called. A share of clones is missing; checked studies link under half to unresolved V genes, and the rest is unexplained. The V and J calls and the clone size are those of that table, but D and trimming were determined from the DNA. In all, the sample holds tens of thousands of clones, and roughly 80% of those were seen once. Together, the top ten hold 2.5% to 3.5% of the sample.

Overall results and qualifications from the work: Baseline TCR diversity was reported to be lower in newly diagnosed patients than in healthy donors and to be lower still in relapsed/refractory patients. CD4+ but not CD8+ TCR diversity rose significantly by C4D1 (p=0.0027 vs p=0.16), most apparent in complete responders (p=0.02). Trial patients with a complete response had baseline diversity similar to that of newly diagnosed patients, while partial responders and progressors had significantly lower diversity. Patients starting nivolumab less than 1 year after ASCT had lower diversity and were excluded from later analyses to avoid confounding by immune reconstitution. The study was restricted to a single clinical trial cohort, and the causes of repertoire differences, possibly disease activity or prior therapy, were left undefined.

What the time point label conveys for this sample: cycle 4 day 1 (C4D1), after six to seven weeks of nivolumab. Relapse after autologous stem cell transplantation had occurred in all trial patients, and cohorts A, B and C were distinguished by prior brentuximab vedotin exposure. Using a Miltenyi CD4+ T cell isolation kit, CD4+ T cells were purified from thawed PBMCs through magnetic negative selection. A total of fewer than 65 patients with relapsed/refractory classical Hodgkin lymphoma made up the trial cohort, and each patient's best overall response was complete response, partial response or progressive disease. In the multi-cohort phase II CheckMate 205 trial, trial patients received single-agent nivolumab. An independent review committee assessed best overall response by applying the 2007 International Working Group response criteria. Trial PBMCs were obtained immediately prior to nivolumab initiation (C1D1) and on therapy at cycle 2 day 1 and cycle 4 day 1. Peripheral blood was collected in 8 mL Vacutainer Cell Preparation Tubes, from which PBMCs were isolated by centrifugation and then cryopreserved. Purified CD4+ and CD8+ fractions were prepared only for cases where an additional PBMC sample was available. Magnetically labelled cells were removed on LS columns in a quadroMACS separator, and the flow-through was collected as the purified fraction.

As to this clone: Its specific antigen is unknown. No quality values exist for individual bases; no much larger clone is one base distant.

CDR1 and CDR2, looked up from the germline V gene (reference sequence), are LNHDA and SQIVND. V gives up 1 base and J gives up 4 bases, and the segment between their germline ends measures 5 bases. The CDR3 spans 13 residues, from the cysteine through the phenylalanine. Only the CDR3 portion is preserved as DNA: 39 bases, with reading frame beginning at the first base. The sequencing used CD4+ T cells from blood, collected before the fourth cycle of nivolumab. The chain employs TRBV19 and TRBJ2-1, and the D gene may be TRBD1, 5 bases matching. This clonotype originated in a human donor with classical Hodgkin lymphoma. The bases are TGTGCCAGTAGTATAGGACAGTACAATGAGCAGTTCTTC. Translated, it gives CASSIGQYNEQFF.